What follows are 4 T cell receptor beta chains derived from one specimen sequenced in a study of T cell responses to AZD1222 COVID-19 vaccine. Produced via immunoSEQ multiplex PCR; TCRdb's table is partial and in-frame only. The sample lists about 140,000 clones; 85% to 95% were seen once. The source material was peripheral blood, sampled after recovery from COVID-19. These receptors originate from an adult who had recovered from COVID-19.

J is TRBJ1-1 and V is TRBV7-3; the D gene is possibly TRBD1 (5 bases). V lost 5 bases and J 8 bases, leaving 15 bases between the germline ends. Per the germline V gene, CDR1 is SGHTA and CDR2 is FQGTGA. The CDR3 runs 13 residues. In DNA, the CDR3 is TGTGCCAGCAGCCAAGGCTCCGGGACCGAAGCTTTCTTT. Protein: CASSQGSGTEAFF.

The chain uses TRBV7-9 and TRBJ1-1; D perhaps matches TRBD1 (6 bases). The CDR3 is made up of 14 amino acids. The V end lost 3 bases, the J end lost 4 bases, and 12 bases lay between the germline ends. Germline values: CDR1 SEHNR, CDR2 FQNEAQ (reference sequence). CDR3 sequence (DNA): TGTGCCAGCAGCTTCACCGGAGGGGGCACTGAAGCTTTCTTT. This translates into CASSFTGGGTEAFF. Together with reference TRBV7-9 and TRBJ1-1, the CDR3 gives the full variable domain: DTGVSQNPRHKITKRGQNVTFRCDPISEHNRLYWYRQTLGQGPEFLTYFQNEAQLEKSRLLSDRFSAERPKGSFSTLEIQRTEQGDSAMYLCASSFTGGGTEAFFGQGTRLTVV.

The chain is built from TRBV28 and TRBJ2-1; the match to TRBD2 covers 11 bases. The CDR3 spans 15 residues. Germline CDR1 is MDHEN and CDR2 is SYDVKM. J gave up 7 bases and V 1 base, and 3 bases lay outside the gene matches. The DNA for the CDR3 is TGTGCCAGCAGTTTATCGACTAGCGGGAAGAATGAGCAGTTCTTC. Its protein product is CASSLSTSGKNEQFF.

The DNA for the CDR3 is TGTGCCAGCAGCCCGGGACTAGCAACAGATACGCAGTATTTT. It is translated as CASSPGLATDTQYF. The rearrangement joins TRBV11-2 to TRBJ2-3, with TRBD2 matching over 9 bases. The CDR3 is 14 residues long. V was clipped by 5 bases and J by 3 bases; unmatched bases: 3. CDR1 and CDR2 from the germline V gene are SGHAT and FQNNGV.